The following is a TCR beta chain sequence with its context. Its antigen is undetermined. Here immunoSEQ multiplex PCR was the method, and the copy in TCRdb shows in-frame clones only, minus some. The table records some 40,000 clones, roughly 76% of them present only once. The sample originates from a study of STAT5B mutations in CD4+ large granular lymphocyte leukemia. General study points: 25% of private leukemic clonotypes occurred rarely in other patients' non-leukemic repertoires. CD4-sorted patient repertoires seemed more clonal than healthy CD4+ repertoires.

Germline CDR1 and CDR2: MNHNY and SVGAGI (reference sequence). V lost 7 bases to trimming and J lost 0 bases, with 16 bases between them. CDR3 length: 16 residues. Sequenced: CD4+ T cells from blood buffy coats. The clonotype comes from a human donor in good health. The chain carries TRBV6-6 and TRBJ1-5; maybe TRBD1 (5 bases). The CDR3 DNA reads as TGTGCCAGCACCTGGGGAGGGACCGATAGCAATCAGCCCCAGCATTTT. This codes for CASTWGGTDSNQPQHF.